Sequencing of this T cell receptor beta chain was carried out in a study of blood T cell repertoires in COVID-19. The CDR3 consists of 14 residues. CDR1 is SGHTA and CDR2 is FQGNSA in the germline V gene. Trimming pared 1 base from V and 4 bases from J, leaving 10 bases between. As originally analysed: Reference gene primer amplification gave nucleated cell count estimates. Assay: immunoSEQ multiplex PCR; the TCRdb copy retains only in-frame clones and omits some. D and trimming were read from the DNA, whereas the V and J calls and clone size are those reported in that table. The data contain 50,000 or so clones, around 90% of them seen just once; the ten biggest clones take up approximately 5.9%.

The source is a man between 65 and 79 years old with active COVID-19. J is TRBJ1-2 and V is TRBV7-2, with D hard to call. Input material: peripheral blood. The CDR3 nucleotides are TGTGCCAGCAGCTTAGATGCGGGAAGCTATGGCTACACCTTC. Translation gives CASSLDAGSYGYTF. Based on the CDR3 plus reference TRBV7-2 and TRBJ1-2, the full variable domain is GAGVSQSPSNKVTEKGKDVELRCDPISGHTALYWYRQSLGQGLEFLIYFQGNSAPDKSGLPSDRFSAERTGGSVSTLTIQRTQQEDSAVYLCASSLDAGSYGYTFGSGTRLTVV.